The TCR beta chain under discussion was sequenced for a study of T cell responses to AZD1222 COVID-19 vaccine. TCRdb's table, derived via immunoSEQ multiplex PCR, lists solely in-frame clones and lacks some. The sample contains about 100,000 clones, 86% of which appear only once. The junction had 8 bases not matched to a gene; V was cut back by 2 bases and J by 5 bases. Germline V gene data show CDR1 as MNHEY and CDR2 as SMNVEV (reference sequence). The CDR3 runs to 15 residues. The V call is TRBV27, the J call TRBJ2-7; 8 bases align to TRBD1. This material consisted of peripheral blood, taken on day 0 of AZD1222 vaccination. The clonotype was recovered from an adult in good health. The CDR3 nucleotides read TGTGCCAGCAGTTTAGCCCGGACAGGGCAACACGAGCAGTACTTC. It encodes CASSLARTGQHEQYF.